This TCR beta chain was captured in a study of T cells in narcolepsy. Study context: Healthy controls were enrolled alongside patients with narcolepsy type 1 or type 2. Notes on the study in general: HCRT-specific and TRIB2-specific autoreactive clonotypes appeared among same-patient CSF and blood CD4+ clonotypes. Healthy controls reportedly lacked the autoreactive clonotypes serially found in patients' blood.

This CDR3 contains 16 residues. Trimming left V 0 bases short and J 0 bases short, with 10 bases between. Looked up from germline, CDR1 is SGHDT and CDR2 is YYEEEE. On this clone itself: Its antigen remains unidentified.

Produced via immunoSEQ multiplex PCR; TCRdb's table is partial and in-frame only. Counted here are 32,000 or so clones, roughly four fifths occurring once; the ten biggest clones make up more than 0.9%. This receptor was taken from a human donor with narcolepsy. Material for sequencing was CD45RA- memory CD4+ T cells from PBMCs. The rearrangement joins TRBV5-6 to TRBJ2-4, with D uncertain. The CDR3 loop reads CASSLAESLAKNIQYF. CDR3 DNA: TGTGCCAGCAGCTTGGCGGAGTCTTTAGCCAAAAACATTCAGTACTTC.